These T cell receptor beta chains were read from a single sample in a study of glioma-infiltrating T cells after dendritic cell vaccination. Only in-frame clones appear in the TCRdb table, and some are missing; sequencing was by immunoSEQ multiplex PCR. The sample records around 60,000 clones, more than 70% being singletons. The source material was blood, sampled after dendritic cell vaccination. These receptors originate from a human donor with glioblastoma. Each CDR3 is given with its conserved first and last residue. A D gene is named only where the DNA matches it firmly. Size is stated for part of the rows, as once, few or many counts, or as a class when the clone is expanded.

>TRBV5-1|.|TRBJ1-2|19|.
CASSLTLRIQGPPNYGYTF
TGCGCCAGCAGCTTGACTTTAAGGATACAGGGCCCTCCTAACTATGGCTACACCTTC
>TRBV7-2|.|TRBJ1-2|14|.
CASSLIGTRLGYTF
TGTGCCAGCAGCTTAATTGGGACTCGGCTTGGCTACACCTTC
>TRBV6-6|TRBD2|TRBJ2-7|16|once
CASRYTGGGASYEQYF
TGTGCCAGCAGATACACGGGCGGGGGAGCCTCCTACGAGCAGTACTTC
>TRBV2|TRBD2|TRBJ2-5|14|.
CASSAQGGRETQYF
TGTGCCAGCAGTGCCCAGGGAGGGAGAGAGACCCAGTACTTC
>TRBV4-3|TRBD2|TRBJ2-7|17|.
CASSQDLVAGNSYEQYF
TGCGCCAGCAGCCAAGATTTGGTAGCGGGGAACTCCTACGAGCAGTACTTC
>TRBV19|TRBD1|TRBJ1-6|16|once
CASSQANSGGNSPLHF
TGTGCCAGTAGCCAAGCTAACTCAGGGGGTAATTCACCCCTCCACTTT
>TRBV7-9|TRBD2|TRBJ2-3|15|.
CASSLASGGADTQYF
TGTGCCAGCAGCTTAGCTAGCGGGGGGGCAGATACGCAGTATTTT
>TRBV7-8|.|TRBJ2-1|14|once
CASSLMAASNEQFF
TGTGCCAGCAGCTTAATGGCGGCTAGCAATGAGCAGTTCTTC
>TRBV4-3|TRBD1|TRBJ1-2|14|.
CASSQEIIQGGYTF
TGCGCCAGCAGCCAAGAAATAATACAGGGGGGCTACACCTTC
>TRBV7-3|TRBD2|TRBJ2-1|16|once
CASSLFGTSGNNEQFF
TGTGCCAGCAGCTTATTCGGGACTAGCGGGAACAATGAGCAGTTCTTC
>TRBV9|.|TRBJ1-4|16|.
CASSPGLSGREEKLFF
TGTGCCAGCAGCCCGGGCCTATCAGGGCGTGAAGAAAAACTGTTTTTT
>TRBV27|TRBD1|TRBJ2-7|14|.
CASSSRQGEVEQYF
TGTGCCAGCAGTTCGAGACAGGGGGAGGTCGAGCAGTACTTC
>TRBV10-1|.|TRBJ2-3|14|.
CASSESSKLDTQYF
TGCGCCAGCAGTGAGTCCTCTAAGCTGGATACGCAGTATTTT
>TRBV2|.|TRBJ2-5|10|.
CASSSQTVNF
TGTGCCAGCAGTAGCCAGACAGTGAACTTC
>TRBV4-2|TRBD2|TRBJ2-3|14|.
CASSQMGGADTQYF
TGTGCCAGCAGCCAGATGGGGGGGGCAGATACGCAGTATTTT
>TRBV19|.|TRBJ1-5|15|.
CASTGQRHSNQPQHF
TGTGCCAGTACCGGACAGCGCCATAGCAATCAGCCCCAGCATTTT
>TRBV28|TRBD1|TRBJ2-7|14|.
CASYRPGQGYEQYF
TGTGCCAGCTACCGCCCGGGACAGGGGTACGAGCAGTACTTC
>TRBV7-8|.|TRBJ2-3|16|.
CASSPVGLAGVDTQYF
TGTGCCAGCAGCCCCGTTGGGCTAGCCGGCGTAGATACGCAGTATTTT
>TRBV4-3|.|TRBJ2-2|13|.
CASSQNKFGELFF
TGCGCCAGCAGCCAAAACAAATTCGGGGAGCTGTTTTTT
>TRBV6-5|.|TRBJ1-1|14|.
CASSTAGGGTEAFF
TGTGCCAGCAGTACCGCCGGGGGGGGCACTGAAGCTTTCTTT
>TRBV7-6|.|TRBJ2-3|15|few
CASSLAGTFLDTQYF
TGTGCCAGCAGCTTAGCCGGGACATTCTTGGATACGCAGTATTTT
>TRBV10-3|TRBD2|TRBJ2-1|14|.
CAISPTSGLVEQFF
TGTGCCATCAGTCCCACTAGCGGGCTTGTTGAGCAGTTCTTC
>TRBV30|.|TRBJ1-5|18|few
CAWSDVGGDLIGNQPQHF
TGTGCCTGGAGTGACGTTGGGGGGGACCTAATTGGCAATCAGCCCCAGCATTTT
>TRBV7-2|.|TRBJ2-3|14|.
CASSLSRGSDTQYF
TGTGCCAGCAGCTTATCTCGGGGGTCAGATACGCAGTATTTT
>TRBV27|.|TRBJ1-1|13|.
CASSLWQNTEAFF
TGTGCCAGCAGTTTATGGCAGAACACTGAAGCTTTCTTT
>TRBV7-2|TRBD1|TRBJ2-7|12|once
CASSSTGHEQYF
TGTGCCAGCAGCTCGACAGGGCACGAGCAGTACTTC
>TRBV4-3|TRBD2|TRBJ2-1|17|.
CASSQTSGGAAYNEQFF
TGCGCCAGCAGCCAGACTAGCGGGGGGGCCGCCTACAATGAGCAGTTCTTC
>TRBV5-5|TRBD1|TRBJ1-1|17|.
CASSFGTATGRNTEAFF
TGTGCCAGCAGCTTTGGCACCGCGACAGGGAGGAACACTGAAGCTTTCTTT
>TRBV7-3|.|TRBJ2-1|15|.
CASSQDSSAYNEQFF
TGTGCCAGCAGCCAAGACAGCTCGGCCTACAATGAGCAGTTCTTC
>TRBV28|TRBD1|TRBJ1-4|12|.
CAAQGAGEKLFF
TGTGCCGCACAGGGGGCAGGGGAAAAACTGTTTTTT
>TRBV29-1|.|TRBJ2-1|14|few
CSVEGGSSYNEQFF
TGCAGCGTTGAAGGCGGAAGCTCCTACAATGAGCAGTTCTTC
>TRBV7-8|TRBD2|TRBJ2-1|16|.
CASSLHTGGRYNEQFF
TGTGCCAGCAGCTTACACACGGGGGGGAGGTACAATGAGCAGTTCTTC
>TRBV5-8|.|TRBJ1-6|14|.
CASSLKTRVPPLHF
TGTGCCAGCAGCCTGAAAACCAGGGTGCCACCCCTCCACTTT
>TRBV6-5|.|TRBJ2-2|16|.
CASSSLRGANTGELFF
TGTGCCAGCAGTTCCCTCCGGGGAGCGAACACCGGGGAGCTGTTTTTT
>TRBV15|TRBD1|TRBJ2-5|15|.
CATKADRGREETQYF
TGTGCCACCAAAGCCGACAGGGGGCGCGAGGAGACCCAGTACTTC
>TRBV27|TRBD1|TRBJ2-2|13|.
CASRPQGAGELFF
TGTGCCAGCAGACCACAGGGGGCCGGGGAGCTGTTTTTT
>TRBV5-1|TRBD1|TRBJ2-5|15|.
CASDNSGGWGETQYF
TGCGCCAGCGACAATTCAGGGGGTTGGGGAGAGACCCAGTACTTC